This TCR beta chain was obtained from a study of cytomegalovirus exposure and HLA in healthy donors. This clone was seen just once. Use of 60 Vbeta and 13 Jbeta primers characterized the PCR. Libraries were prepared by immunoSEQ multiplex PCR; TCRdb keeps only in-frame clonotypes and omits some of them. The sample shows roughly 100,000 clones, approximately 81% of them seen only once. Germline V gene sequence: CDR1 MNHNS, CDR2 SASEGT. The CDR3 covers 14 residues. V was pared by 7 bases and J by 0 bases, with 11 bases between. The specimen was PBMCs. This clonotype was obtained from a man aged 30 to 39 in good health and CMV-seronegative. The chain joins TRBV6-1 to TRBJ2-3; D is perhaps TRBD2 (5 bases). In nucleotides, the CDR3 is TGTGCCAGCATCCCCCTAGCTAGCACAGATACGCAGTATTTT. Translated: CASIPLASTDTQYF.